This passage covers 32 T cell receptor beta chains from one sample sequenced in a study of shared clonotypes between healthy human individuals. Measured with immunoSEQ multiplex PCR; TCRdb has only the in-frame clones, and not every one. The table has about 1.5 million clones, around 95% seen once. Sequenced input: naive CD4+ T cells sorted from blood. The subset here: CD45RA+ positively selected. The receptors shown here come from a young man in good health.

This clone appeared once. This chain joins TRBV12-5 and TRBJ2-5; D ambiguous. CDR1 LGHNT and CDR2 FRNRAP come from the germline V gene. The CDR3 loop spans 15 amino acids. V gave up 6 bases and J gave up 1 base, with 15 bases separating them. CDR3 sequence: CASGRSSGFQETQYF. CDR3 in DNA: TGTGCTAGTGGCCGTTCTTCGGGCTTCCAAGAGACCCAGTACTTC.

The rearrangement joins TRBV5-1 to TRBJ2-2; D is unclear. The V end lost 6 bases, the J end lost 6 bases, and 24 bases lay between the germline ends. The CDR3 runs 17 residues. CDR1 is SGHRS, CDR2 YFSETQ, per germline. This chain's CDR3 is CASKQRSGSPSAGELFF. CDR3 DNA: TGCGCCAGCAAGCAACGATCAGGAAGCCCCAGTGCCGGGGAGCTGTTTTTT.

The chain has TRBV7-2 and TRBJ2-7; possibly TRBD2 for D (6 bases). The CDR3 consists of 14 residues. Trimming removed 5 bases at V and 2 bases at J, with 13 bases between. Looked up from germline, CDR1 is SGHTA and CDR2 is FQGNSA. CDR3 in amino acids: CASSPLAGPYEQYF. Written as DNA, the CDR3 is TGTGCCAGCAGCCCCTTGGCGGGACCCTACGAGCAGTACTTC.

CDR3 sequence reads: CASSPYSGNYEQYF. The DNA for the CDR3 is TGTGCCAGCTCACCATACAGCGGAAACTACGAGCAGTACTTC. The chain couples TRBV18 to TRBJ2-7; perhaps TRBD2 as D (5 bases). The ends were cut back, 2 bases at V and 3 bases at J, with 11 bases in the middle. The germline V gene encodes CDR1 KGHSH and CDR2 LQKENI. The CDR3 sequence is 14 residues long.

The chain joins TRBV6-6 to TRBJ1-2; 7 bases are a match to TRBD1. After removal of 5 bases from V and 4 bases from J, the junction contained 10 bases not matched to a gene. Germline V gives CDR1 MNHNY, CDR2 SVGAGI (reference sequence). The CDR3 sequence is 15 residues long. CDR3 loop: CASSQSWGTAYGYTF. CDR3 DNA: TGTGCCAGCAGTCAGAGCTGGGGGACAGCCTATGGCTACACCTTC.

This chain joins TRBV30 and TRBJ2-3, with 7 bases that match TRBD1. J gave up 4 bases and V 2 bases, and 6 bases lay outside the gene matches. The germline V gene encodes CDR1 GTSNPN and CDR2 SVGIG (reference sequence). The CDR3 sequence is 14 residues long. The CDR3 DNA follows: TGTGCCTGGAGTAGGACAGGTCCCCCAGATACGCAGTATTTT. Translating it yields CAWSRTGPPDTQYF.

This chain uses TRBV4-1 with TRBJ1-2; 10 positions match TRBD1. The CDR3 sequence is 16 residues long. Germline V gene lookup returns CDR1 MGHRA and CDR2 YSYEKL. V was pared by 0 bases and J by 7 bases, with 8 bases of the junction left unmatched. CDR3 sequence: CASSQESWDRGSGYTF. The CDR3 DNA is TGCGCCAGCAGCCAAGAATCGTGGGACAGGGGATCTGGCTACACCTTC.

The V call is TRBV6-6, the J call TRBJ2-7; no reliable D call. Trimming cost V 6 bases and J 0 bases, with 12 bases left between them. The CDR3 is 14 amino acids. Germline CDR1 and CDR2: MNHNY and SVGAGI (reference sequence). In DNA form, the CDR3 reads TGTGCCAGCAGATGGACCCTTAGCTCCTACGAGCAGTACTTC. This encodes CASRWTLSSYEQYF.

The chain joins TRBV7-2 to TRBJ1-4; unclear D gene. V gave up 5 bases and J gave up 4 bases, with 11 bases separating them. The CDR3 totals 14 residues. CDR1 is SGHTA and CDR2 is FQGNSA in the germline V gene. CDR3 bases: TGTGCCAGCAGCCCCGAGACCCGTAATGAAAAACTGTTTTTT. Amino acid sequence: CASSPETRNEKLFF.

This sequence joins TRBV6-1 and TRBJ1-3; D gene uncertain. The CDR3 runs 15 residues. Germline V gene lookup returns CDR1 MNHNS and CDR2 SASEGT. Trimming removed 4 bases from V and 2 bases from J, with 12 bases in between. The CDR3 protein is CASSAAGITGNTIYF. CDR3 DNA sequence: TGTGCCAGCAGTGCGGCAGGTATTACTGGAAACACCATATATTTT.

The chain couples TRBV5-4 to TRBJ2-3, with D possibly being TRBD1 or TRBD2 (5 bases each). Germline V gives CDR1 SGHNT, CDR2 YYREEE (reference sequence). The V end was cut by 4 bases, the J end by 0 bases, with 12 bases between. This CDR3 has 15 amino acids. CDR3 sequence: CASSGTVKSTDTQYF. CDR3 nucleotides: TGTGCCAGCAGCGGGACGGTTAAAAGCACAGATACGCAGTATTTT.

The chain joins TRBV5-4 to TRBJ1-5; no firm D call. Germline V gives CDR1 SGHNT, CDR2 YYREEE (reference sequence). The CDR3 length is 14 residues. V lost 1 base and J 5 bases, leaving 10 bases between the germline ends. In DNA form, the CDR3 reads TGTGCCAGCAGCTTGCCCGGTCCCGATCAGCCCCAGCATTTT. It specifies CASSLPGPDQPQHF.

The gene calls are TRBV25-1 and TRBJ1-4; D possibly corresponds to TRBD1 (5 bases). Trimming shortened V by 3 bases and J by 8 bases, and 10 bases separated the two germline ends. Germline assignment: CDR1 MGHDK and CDR2 SYGVNS. This CDR3 region has 13 residues. The chain's CDR3 is CASSEHRREKLFF. For the CDR3, the DNA is TGTGCCAGCAGTGAGCACAGGCGGGAAAAACTGTTTTTT.

The chain carries TRBV5-5 and TRBJ1-5; D is ambiguous. V lost 0 bases, J lost 3 bases, and 10 bases lay in between. The length of the CDR3 is 15 residues. Germline CDR1 reads SGHKS; CDR2 reads YYEKEE (reference sequence). CDR3 bases: TGTGCCAGCAGCTTGGGCGGCGGAGACAATCAGCCCCAGCATTTT. Protein: CASSLGGGDNQPQHF.

The J gene is TRBJ2-2, the V gene TRBV25-1; perhaps TRBD2 as D (6 bases). This CDR3 is built from 14 residues. The germline CDR1 and CDR2 sequences are MGHDK and SYGVNS. Trimming removed 3 bases at V and 5 bases at J, with 10 bases between. CDR3 DNA sequence: TGTGCCAGCAGTGACGCAGGGAGGACCGGGGAGCTGTTTTTT. Translation gives CASSDAGRTGELFF.

Details on this clone: Other nucleotide sequences from this sample produce the same CDR3. The rearrangement joins TRBV29-1 to TRBJ2-2, with 9 nucleotides matching TRBD1. Unmatched junction bases numbered 2, after V lost 5 bases and J lost 1 base. The CDR3 totals 14 residues. The germline CDR1 and CDR2 sequences are SQVTM and ANQGSEA. The chain's CDR3 is CSVKGQGNTGELFF. Here the CDR3 DNA reads TGCAGCGTTAAGGGACAGGGGAACACCGGGGAGCTGTTTTTT.

The chain carries TRBV7-2 and TRBJ2-2; 8 bases agree with TRBD2. Germline V gene data show CDR1 as SGHTA and CDR2 as FQGNSA. The CDR3 totals 16 residues. The J segment lost 8 bases and the V segment lost 8 bases, leaving 16 bases of the junction unmatched. CDR3 amino acids: CASRVPGLGISGELFF. DNA of the CDR3: TGTGCCAGCCGGGTTCCGGGACTAGGGATTAGTGGGGAGCTGTTTTTT.

J is TRBJ2-1 and V is TRBV18; possibly TRBD2 for D (5 bases). This CDR3 spans 16 amino acids. Germline values: CDR1 KGHSH, CDR2 LQKENI. V lost 3 bases and J lost 2, with 14 bases in between. The CDR3 loop is CASSPRPGTTYNEQFF. The CDR3 DNA reads as TGTGCCAGCTCACCTAGACCGGGAACTACCTACAATGAGCAGTTCTTC.

J is TRBJ2-1 and V is TRBV18; TRBD2 might be the D (5 bases). The CDR3 consists of 16 residues. V shed 1 base and J shed 7 bases, with 17 bases lying between them. Germline V CDR1 and CDR2: KGHSH, LQKENI. The CDR3 sequence is CASSPRAAASGNEQFF. The CDR3 nucleotides read TGTGCCAGCTCACCACGAGCAGCGGCCAGTGGTAATGAGCAGTTCTTC.

J is TRBJ2-7 and V is TRBV7-2, with D unclear. The CDR3 is 13 amino acids. V was pared by 1 base and J by 6 bases, with 10 bases between. Germline V gives CDR1 SGHTA, CDR2 FQGNSA. The CDR3 bases are TGTGCCAGCAGCTTAGGGGCGGCCCGCGAGCAGTACTTC. Amino acid sequence: CASSLGAAREQYF. The variable domain in full, completed from reference TRBV7-2 and TRBJ2-7, reads GAGVSQSPSNKVTEKGKDVELRCDPISGHTALYWYRQSLGQGLEFLIYFQGNSAPDKSGLPSDRFSAERTGGSVSTLTIQRTQQEDSAVYLCASSLGAAREQYFGPGTRLTVT.

V gene TRBV27 combines with J gene TRBJ2-1; TRBD2 agrees at 8 bases. The CDR3 contains 17 residues. Germline V gene data show CDR1 as MNHEY and CDR2 as SMNVEV (reference sequence). With 1 base clipped from V and 6 bases from J, the junction kept 11 bases outside the gene matches. The DNA for the CDR3 is TGTGCCAGCAGTTTATTGGGGGTTGGGACTAGAAGCAATGAGCAGTTCTTC. The encoded protein is CASSLLGVGTRSNEQFF.

This chain uses TRBV7-8 with TRBJ1-2; perhaps TRBD1 as D (5 bases). CDR3 length equals 17 residues. Trimming removed 5 bases at V and 4 bases at J, with 23 bases between. Germline CDR1 and CDR2: SGHVS and FQNEAQ. CDR3 amino acids: CASSPGTYWALRYGYTF. Written as DNA, the CDR3 is TGTGCCAGCAGCCCCGGGACCTACTGGGCTCTGCGCTATGGCTACACCTTC.

The rearrangement uses TRBV4-1 and TRBJ1-1; D unclear. The CDR3 runs 16 residues. Trimming cost V 0 bases and J 4 bases, with 15 bases left between them. Germline CDR1 is MGHRA and CDR2 is YSYEKL. In DNA, the CDR3 is TGCGCCAGCAGCCAAGAAGGAAAGGCGAAGGGCACTGAAGCTTTCTTT. Protein: CASSQEGKAKGTEAFF.

J is TRBJ2-3 and V is TRBV7-3; 9 nucleotides match TRBD2. V was clipped by 2 bases and J by 5 bases; unmatched bases: 11. Per germline, CDR1 SGHTA and CDR2 FQGTGA. The CDR3 spans 17 residues. The CDR3 reads CASSLPLAGGRVDTQYF. The DNA of the CDR3 is TGTGCCAGCAGCTTACCCTTGGCGGGAGGGCGTGTAGATACGCAGTATTTT.

This clone has only one observation. The chain recombines TRBV9 with TRBJ2-1; the match to TRBD2 covers 9 bases. V was clipped by 2 bases and J by 4 bases; unmatched bases: 4. CDR3 length equals 15 residues. Germline CDR1 and CDR2: SGDLS and YYNGEE. CDR3 protein: CASSVSGGLYNEQFF. DNA of the CDR3: TGTGCCAGCAGCGTCAGCGGGGGGTTGTACAATGAGCAGTTCTTC.

The chain's CDR3 is CASSRGRQLFFTDTQYF. The CDR3 bases are TGTGCCAGCAGCCGCGGGAGGCAACTCTTTTTCACAGATACGCAGTATTTT. The genes are TRBV14 and TRBJ2-3, with TRBD2 matching over 8 bases. Germline lookup yields CDR1 SGHDN and CDR2 FVKESK. With 4 bases clipped from V and 2 bases from J, the junction kept 11 bases outside the gene matches. The CDR3 has 17 amino acids. Full variable domain (remainder filled in from reference TRBV14 and TRBJ2-3): EAGVTQFPSHSVIEKGQTVTLRCDPISGHDNLYWYRRVMGKEIKFLLHFVKESKQDESGMPNNRFLAERTGGTYSTLKVQPAELEDSGVYFCASSRGRQLFFTDTQYFGPGTRLTVL.

This rearrangement joins TRBV7-9 to TRBJ2-5; 9 bases map to TRBD2. Unmatched junction bases numbered 13, after V lost 1 base and J lost 7 bases. The CDR3 length is 17 residues. Per the germline V gene, CDR1 is SEHNR and CDR2 is FQNEAQ (reference sequence). The CDR3 sequence is CASSLVAGGYLPGTQYF. CDR3 coding DNA: TGTGCCAGCAGCTTAGTTGCGGGAGGGTACCTTCCGGGGACCCAGTACTTC.

The J gene is TRBJ2-2, the V gene TRBV6-1; no definite D call. Germline loops: CDR1 MNHNS, CDR2 SASEGT. This CDR3 spans 15 amino acids. The V and J ends lost 4 bases and 0 bases respectively, with 9 bases between them. The CDR3 region is CASSVGGPNTGELFF. In nucleotides, the CDR3 is TGTGCCAGCAGTGTGGGCGGTCCGAACACCGGGGAGCTGTTTTTT.

V and J are TRBV18 and TRBJ1-2, with D possibly TRBD1 on 5 matching bases. Trimming shortened V by 2 bases and J by 4 bases, and 8 bases separated the two germline ends. The CDR3 extends over 13 amino acids. Germline CDR1 KGHSH, CDR2 LQKENI. CDR3 region: CASSPSGGYGYTF. CDR3 coding DNA: TGTGCCAGCTCACCATCCGGGGGCTATGGCTACACCTTC.

V gene TRBV28 combines with J gene TRBJ1-2; D is uncertain. The CDR3 totals 14 residues. The V end was cut by 1 base, the J end by 0 bases, with 6 bases between. In germline, CDR1 is MDHEN, CDR2 SYDVKM. CDR3 amino acids: CASSLYSTNYGYTF. CDR3 nucleotide sequence: TGTGCCAGCAGTTTATACAGCACTAACTATGGCTACACCTTC.

The genes are TRBV5-1 and TRBJ2-1; 9 positions agree with TRBD2. CDR1 and CDR2 from the germline V gene are SGHRS and YFSETQ. J gave up 4 bases and V 4 bases, and 9 bases lay outside the gene matches. The CDR3 runs to 16 residues. The CDR3 coding sequence is TGCGCCAGCAGCCCTGCGGGCGGGAGGGGTTACAATGAGCAGTTCTTC. It translates to CASSPAGGRGYNEQFF.

This chain joins TRBV9 and TRBJ2-7; D may match TRBD1 or TRBD2 (6 bases each). V was pared by 7 bases and J by 3 bases, with 14 bases between. This CDR3 is built from 13 residues. CDR1 is SGDLS, CDR2 YYNGEE, per germline. The CDR3, as DNA: TGTGCCAGCTCCCGTGAGGGGGGCTACGAGCAGTACTTC. It specifies CASSREGGYEQYF.